The 8 T cell receptor beta chains in this list originate from one sample, sequenced in a study of cytomegalovirus exposure and HLA in healthy donors. The PCR contained 60 Vbeta and 13 Jbeta primers. Sequencing was performed with immunoSEQ multiplex PCR; in TCRdb, only in-frame clones are kept and a portion is missing. The sample shows more than 110,000 clones, about 80% of them seen only once. The sequencing input was PBMCs. These receptors were obtained from a male donor in good health and CMV-seronegative.

This clone was detected a few times. The chain has TRBV2 and TRBJ1-4; no definite D call. The CDR3 runs to 14 residues. Germline V gives CDR1 SNHLY, CDR2 FYNNEI. Trimming pared 7 bases from V and 3 bases from J, leaving 12 bases between. As DNA, the CDR3 is TGTGCCAGCAACCCCCCGGGAGCTAATGAAAAACTGTTTTTT. The encoded protein is CASNPPGANEKLFF.

Only one count was recorded for this clone. CDR3 residues: CASNGGGNNEQFF. CDR3 nucleotides: TGTGCCAGCAATGGTGGGGGGAACAATGAGCAGTTCTTC. The J gene is TRBJ2-1, the V gene TRBV28; a weak D match, TRBD2 (6 bases). CDR1 MDHEN and CDR2 SYDVKM come from the germline V gene. Trimming cost V 7 bases and J 5 bases, with 12 bases left between them. There are 13 residues in the CDR3.

This clone was seen just once. The J gene is TRBJ2-3, the V gene TRBV9; 7 positions match TRBD1. CDR3 length: 16 amino acids. J lost 2 bases, V lost 3 bases, and 9 bases had no gene match. CDR1 is SGDLS, CDR2 YYNGEE, per germline. The CDR3 here is CASSASTGVLTDTQYF. The CDR3, as DNA: TGTGCCAGCAGCGCAAGTACAGGGGTCCTCACAGATACGCAGTATTTT.

This clone appeared a single time. The chain has TRBV7-2 and TRBJ2-1, with TRBD2 identical over 11 bases. The CDR3 totals 15 residues. After removal of 5 bases from V and 7 bases from J, the junction contained 7 bases not matched to a gene. Germline loops: CDR1 SGHTA, CDR2 FQGNSA. The CDR3 DNA follows: TGTGCCAGCAGCCAAATTAGCGGGGGGGTGAATGAGCAGTTCTTC. It codes for CASSQISGGVNEQFF. The full variable domain, with the rest looked up from reference TRBV7-2 and TRBJ2-1, is GAGVSQSPSNKVTEKGKDVELRCDPISGHTALYWYRQSLGQGLEFLIYFQGNSAPDKSGLPSDRFSAERTGGSVSTLTIQRTQQEDSAVYLCASSQISGGVNEQFFGPGTRLTVL.

The table lists this clone with a few counts. The chain is built from TRBV28 and TRBJ1-2, with 8 nucleotides matching TRBD1. Trimming took 6 bases from V and 4 from J; bases not matched to a gene: 4. Per germline, CDR1 MDHEN and CDR2 SYDVKM. The CDR3 runs 13 residues. CDR3 sequence: CASSPGQVYGYTF. The DNA of the CDR3 is TGTGCCAGCAGCCCGGGACAGGTCTATGGCTACACCTTC.

V is TRBV18 and J is TRBJ1-2; D is perhaps TRBD1 (6 bases). The CDR3 sequence is 14 residues long. Trimming cost V 6 bases and J 6 bases, with 17 bases left between them. CDR1 KGHSH and CDR2 LQKENI come from the germline V gene. The CDR3 DNA sequence: TGTGCCAGCTCCCCCAGGGGAGATGGAGATGGCTACACCTTC. Its translation: CASSPRGDGDGYTF.

The gene calls are TRBV2 and TRBJ2-3; 13 positions agree with TRBD2. Germline values: CDR1 SNHLY, CDR2 FYNNEI. V was clipped by 6 bases and J by 2 bases; unmatched bases: 8. CDR3 length: 17 residues. CDR3 coding DNA: TGTGCCAGCAGCCGACGACTAGCGGGGGGCCTCACAGATACGCAGTATTTT. Translation: CASSRRLAGGLTDTQYF. Looking up the rest from reference TRBV2 and TRBJ2-3 gives the full variable domain: EPEVTQTPSHQVTQMGQEVILRCVPISNHLYFYWYRQILGQKVEFLVSFYNNEISEKSEIFDDQFSVERPDGSNFTLKIRSTKLEDSAMYFCASSRRLAGGLTDTQYFGPGTRLTVL.

This clone was detected only a few times. The J gene is TRBJ2-5, the V gene TRBV7-9; tentatively, D is TRBD1 (5 bases). The end of the DNA fits TRBJ2-7 better, so the J call may be wrong. The germline V gene has CDR1 SEHNR and CDR2 FQNEAQ (reference sequence). This CDR3 is 12 amino acids long. CDR3 nucleotides: TGTGCCAGCAGCTTAACAGGTTACGAGCAGTACTTC. Translating gives CASSLTGYEQYF.